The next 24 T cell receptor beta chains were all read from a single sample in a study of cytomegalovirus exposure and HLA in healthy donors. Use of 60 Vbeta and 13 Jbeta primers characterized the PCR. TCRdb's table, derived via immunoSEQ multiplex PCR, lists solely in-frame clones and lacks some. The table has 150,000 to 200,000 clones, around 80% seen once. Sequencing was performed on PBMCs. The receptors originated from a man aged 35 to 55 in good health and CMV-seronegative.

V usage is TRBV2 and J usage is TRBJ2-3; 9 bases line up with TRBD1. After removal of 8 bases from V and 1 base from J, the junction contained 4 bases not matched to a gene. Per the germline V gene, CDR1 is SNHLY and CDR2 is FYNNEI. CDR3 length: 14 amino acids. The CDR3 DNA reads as TGTGCCAGCGGCTGGGACAGGGGCACAGATACGCAGTATTTT. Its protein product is CASGWDRGTDTQYF. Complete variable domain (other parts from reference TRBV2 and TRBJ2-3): EPEVTQTPSHQVTQMGQEVILRCVPISNHLYFYWYRQILGQKVEFLVSFYNNEISEKSEIFDDQFSVERPDGSNFTLKIRSTKLEDSAMYFCASGWDRGTDTQYFGPGTRLTVL.

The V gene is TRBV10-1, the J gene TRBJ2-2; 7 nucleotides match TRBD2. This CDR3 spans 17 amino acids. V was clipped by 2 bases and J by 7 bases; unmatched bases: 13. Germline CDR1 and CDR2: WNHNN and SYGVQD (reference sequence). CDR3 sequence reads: CASSEVGGSGANGELFF. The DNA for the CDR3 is TGCGCCAGCAGTGAGGTGGGAGGGTCCGGCGCAAACGGGGAGCTGTTTTTT.

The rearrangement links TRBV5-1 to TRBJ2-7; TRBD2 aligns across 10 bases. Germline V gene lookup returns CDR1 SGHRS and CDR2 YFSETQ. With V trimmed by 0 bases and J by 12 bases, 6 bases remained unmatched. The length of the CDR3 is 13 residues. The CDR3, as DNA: TGCGCCAGCAGCTTGGAGCCTAGCGGGAGTTCGTACTTC. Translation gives CASSLEPSGSSYF.

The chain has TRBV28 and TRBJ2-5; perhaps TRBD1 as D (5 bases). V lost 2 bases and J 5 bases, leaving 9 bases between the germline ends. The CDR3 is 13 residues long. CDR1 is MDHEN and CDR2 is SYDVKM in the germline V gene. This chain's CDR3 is CASSLSRVETQYF. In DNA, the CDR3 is TGTGCCAGCAGTTTAAGCAGGGTCGAGACCCAGTACTTC.

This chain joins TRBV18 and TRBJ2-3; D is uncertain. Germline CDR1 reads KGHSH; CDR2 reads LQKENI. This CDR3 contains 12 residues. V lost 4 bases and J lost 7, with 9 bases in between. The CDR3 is CASSLLANTQYF. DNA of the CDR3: TGTGCCAGCTCACTCTTGGCAAATACGCAGTATTTT. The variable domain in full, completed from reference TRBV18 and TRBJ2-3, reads NAGVMQNPRHLVRRRGQEARLRCSPMKGHSHVYWYRQLPEEGLKFMVYLQKENIIDESGMPKERFSAEFPKEGPSILRIQQVVRGDSAAYFCASSLLANTQYFGPGTRLTVL.

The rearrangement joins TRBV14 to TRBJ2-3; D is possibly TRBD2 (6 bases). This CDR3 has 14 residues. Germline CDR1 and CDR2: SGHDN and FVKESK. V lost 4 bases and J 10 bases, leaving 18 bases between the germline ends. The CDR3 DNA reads TGTGCCAGCAGCCCACTAGCTTCGGGGTCCCCGCAGTATTTT. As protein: CASSPLASGSPQYF.

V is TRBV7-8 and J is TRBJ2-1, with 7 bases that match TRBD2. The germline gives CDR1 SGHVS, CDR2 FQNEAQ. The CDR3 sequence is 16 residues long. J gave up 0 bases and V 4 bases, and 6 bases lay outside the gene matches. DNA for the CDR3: TGTGCCAGCAGCTCGTCTGGCGGGAGCTCCTACAATGAGCAGTTCTTC. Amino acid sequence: CASSSSGGSSYNEQFF.

CDR3 sequence: CASTPGREERGYTF. CDR3 sequence (DNA): TGTGCCAGCACCCCAGGGAGGGAGGAACGCGGCTACACCTTC. J is TRBJ1-2 and V is TRBV28, with D perhaps TRBD1 (5 bases). The CDR3 consists of 14 residues. V was clipped by 7 bases and J by 8 bases, with 20 bases between them. Germline CDR1 MDHEN, CDR2 SYDVKM.

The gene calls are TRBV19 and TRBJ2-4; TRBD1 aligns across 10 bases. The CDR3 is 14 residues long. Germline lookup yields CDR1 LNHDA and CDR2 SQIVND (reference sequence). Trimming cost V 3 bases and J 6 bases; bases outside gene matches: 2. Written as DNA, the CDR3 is TGTGCCAGTAGTATCGGGACAGGGGTAAACATTCAGTACTTC. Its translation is CASSIGTGVNIQYF.

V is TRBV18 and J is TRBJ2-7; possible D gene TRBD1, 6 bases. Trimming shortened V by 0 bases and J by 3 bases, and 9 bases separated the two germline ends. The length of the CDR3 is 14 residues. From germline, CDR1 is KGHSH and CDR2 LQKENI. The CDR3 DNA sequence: TGTGCCAGCTCACCACCGGCAGGGGACTACGAGCAGTACTTC. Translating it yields CASSPPAGDYEQYF.

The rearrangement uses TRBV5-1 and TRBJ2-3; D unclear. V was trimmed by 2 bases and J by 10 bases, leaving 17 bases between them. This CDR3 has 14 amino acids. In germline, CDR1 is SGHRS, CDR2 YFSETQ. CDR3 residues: CASSLSTQNQAQYF. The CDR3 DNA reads TGCGCCAGCAGCTTAAGTACTCAGAACCAGGCGCAGTATTTT.

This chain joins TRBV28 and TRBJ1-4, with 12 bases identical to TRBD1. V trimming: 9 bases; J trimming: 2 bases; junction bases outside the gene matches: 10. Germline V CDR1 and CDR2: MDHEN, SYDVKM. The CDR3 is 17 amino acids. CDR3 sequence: CARIPGQGAWTNEKLFF. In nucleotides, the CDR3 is TGTGCCAGAATTCCGGGACAGGGGGCATGGACTAATGAAAAACTGTTTTTT.

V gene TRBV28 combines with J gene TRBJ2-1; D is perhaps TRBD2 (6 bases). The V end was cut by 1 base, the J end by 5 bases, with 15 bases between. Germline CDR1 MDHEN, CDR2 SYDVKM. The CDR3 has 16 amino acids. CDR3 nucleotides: TGTGCCAGCAGTTTATCTTTCGGGAGCTTCGACAATGAGCAGTTCTTC. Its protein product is CASSLSFGSFDNEQFF.

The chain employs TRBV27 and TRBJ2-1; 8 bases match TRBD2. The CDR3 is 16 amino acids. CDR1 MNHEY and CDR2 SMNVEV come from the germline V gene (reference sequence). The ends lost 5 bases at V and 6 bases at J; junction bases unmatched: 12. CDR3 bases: TGTGCCAGCAGTCCCGTGAGCGGGAGAGGCCCCAATGAGCAGTTCTTC. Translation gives CASSPVSGRGPNEQFF.

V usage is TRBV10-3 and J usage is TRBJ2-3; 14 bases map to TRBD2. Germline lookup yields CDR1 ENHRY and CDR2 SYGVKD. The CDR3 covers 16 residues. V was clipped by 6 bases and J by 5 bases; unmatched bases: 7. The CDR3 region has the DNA TGTGCCATCAGCACCGGACTAGCGGGAGGTCAAGATACGCAGTATTTT. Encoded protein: CAISTGLAGGQDTQYF.

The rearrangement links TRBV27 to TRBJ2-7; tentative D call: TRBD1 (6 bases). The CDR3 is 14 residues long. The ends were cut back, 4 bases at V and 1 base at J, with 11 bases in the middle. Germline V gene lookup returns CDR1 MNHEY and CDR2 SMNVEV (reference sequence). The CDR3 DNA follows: TGTGCCAGCAGTTCACAGGGAGCTTCCTACGAGCAGTACTTC. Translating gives CASSSQGASYEQYF.

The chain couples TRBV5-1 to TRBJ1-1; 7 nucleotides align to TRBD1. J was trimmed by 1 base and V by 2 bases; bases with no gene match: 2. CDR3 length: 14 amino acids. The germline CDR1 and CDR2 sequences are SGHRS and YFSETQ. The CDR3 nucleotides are TGCGCCAGCAGCTTACAGGGGTCGAACACTGAAGCTTTCTTT. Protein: CASSLQGSNTEAFF.

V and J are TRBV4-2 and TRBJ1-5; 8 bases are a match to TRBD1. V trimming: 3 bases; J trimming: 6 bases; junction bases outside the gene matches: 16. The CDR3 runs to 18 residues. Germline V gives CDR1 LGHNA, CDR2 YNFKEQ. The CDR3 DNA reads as TGTGCCAGCAGCCATAGGGGACCACTCAGGGGGCAAGGTCAGCCCCAGCATTTT. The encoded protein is CASSHRGPLRGQGQPQHF.

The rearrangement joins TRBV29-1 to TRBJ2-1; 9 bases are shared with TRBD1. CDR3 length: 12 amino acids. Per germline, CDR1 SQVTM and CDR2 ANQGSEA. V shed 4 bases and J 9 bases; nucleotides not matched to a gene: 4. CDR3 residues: CSVGQGGGEQFF. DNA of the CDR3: TGCAGCGTTGGACAGGGGGGGGGTGAGCAGTTCTTC.

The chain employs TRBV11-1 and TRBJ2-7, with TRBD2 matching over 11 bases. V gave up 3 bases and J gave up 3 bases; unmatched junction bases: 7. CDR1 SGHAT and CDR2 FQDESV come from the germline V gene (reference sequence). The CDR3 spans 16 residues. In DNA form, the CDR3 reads TGTGCCAGCAGCTTGGGGGGGACTAGCGGCGTCTACGAGCAGTACTTC. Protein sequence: CASSLGGTSGVYEQYF.

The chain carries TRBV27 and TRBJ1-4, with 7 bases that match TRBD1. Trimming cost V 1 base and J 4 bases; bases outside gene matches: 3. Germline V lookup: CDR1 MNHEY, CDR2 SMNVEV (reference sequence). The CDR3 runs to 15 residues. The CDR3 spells CASSLLTGINEKLFF. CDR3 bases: TGTGCCAGCAGTTTATTGACAGGGATTAATGAAAAACTGTTTTTT.

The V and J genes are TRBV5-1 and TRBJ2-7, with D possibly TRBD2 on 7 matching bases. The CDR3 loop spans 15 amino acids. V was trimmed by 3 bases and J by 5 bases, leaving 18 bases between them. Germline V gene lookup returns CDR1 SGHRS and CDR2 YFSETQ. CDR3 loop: CASSWRGGLRNEQYF. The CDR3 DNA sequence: TGCGCCAGCAGCTGGAGGGGGGGGCTAAGGAACGAGCAGTACTTC.

The CDR3 is CASSQLTSGSFDTGELFF. Here the CDR3 DNA reads TGCGCCAGCAGTCAATTAACTAGCGGGAGTTTTGACACCGGGGAGCTGTTTTTT. V is TRBV23-1 and J is TRBJ2-2; 11 nucleotides line up with TRBD2. TRBV23-1 is treated as an ORF (open reading frame) with a function not yet certain. V shed 1 base, J shed 3 bases, and the junction held 7 bases outside the gene matches. CDR3 length: 18 amino acids.

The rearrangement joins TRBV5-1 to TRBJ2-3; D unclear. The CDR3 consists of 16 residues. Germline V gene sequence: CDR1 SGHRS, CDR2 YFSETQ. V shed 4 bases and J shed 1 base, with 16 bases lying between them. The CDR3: CASSPGGYPGTDTQYF. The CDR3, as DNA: TGCGCCAGCAGCCCGGGTGGGTATCCAGGCACAGATACGCAGTATTTT.